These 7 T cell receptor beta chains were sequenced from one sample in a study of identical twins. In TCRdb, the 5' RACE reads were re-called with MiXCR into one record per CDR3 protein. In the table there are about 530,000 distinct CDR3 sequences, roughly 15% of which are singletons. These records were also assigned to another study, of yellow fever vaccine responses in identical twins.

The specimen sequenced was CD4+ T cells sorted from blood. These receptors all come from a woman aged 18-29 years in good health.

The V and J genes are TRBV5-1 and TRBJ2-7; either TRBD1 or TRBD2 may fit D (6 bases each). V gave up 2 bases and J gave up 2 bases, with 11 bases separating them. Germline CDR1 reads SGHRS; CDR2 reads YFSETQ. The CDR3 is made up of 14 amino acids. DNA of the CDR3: TGCGCCAGCAGCTTTCGAGGGGGGACCTACGAGCAGTACTTC. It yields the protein CASSFRGGTYEQYF.

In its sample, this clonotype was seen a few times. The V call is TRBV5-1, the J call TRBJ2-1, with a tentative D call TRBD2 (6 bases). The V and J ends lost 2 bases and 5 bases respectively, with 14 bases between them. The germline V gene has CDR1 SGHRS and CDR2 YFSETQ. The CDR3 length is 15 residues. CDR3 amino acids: CASSLGLTQNNEQFF. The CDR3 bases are TGCGCCAGCAGCTTAGGACTAACCCAGAACAATGAGCAGTTCTTC.

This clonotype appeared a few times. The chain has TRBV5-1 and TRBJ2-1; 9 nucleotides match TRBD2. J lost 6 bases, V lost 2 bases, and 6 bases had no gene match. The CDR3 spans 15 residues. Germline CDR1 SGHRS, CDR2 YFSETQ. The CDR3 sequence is CASSLWTSEANEQFF. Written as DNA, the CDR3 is TGCGCCAGCAGCTTATGGACTAGCGAGGCCAATGAGCAGTTCTTC.

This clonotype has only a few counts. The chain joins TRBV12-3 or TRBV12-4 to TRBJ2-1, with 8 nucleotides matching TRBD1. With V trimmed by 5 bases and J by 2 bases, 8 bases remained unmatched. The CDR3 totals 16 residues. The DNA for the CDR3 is TGTGCCAGCAGTCCGGACCAGGGGGCACCCTACAATGAGCAGTTCTTC. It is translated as CASSPDQGAPYNEQFF.

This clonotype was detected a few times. This CDR3 is CASSLGAGTSTGGSPLHF. The CDR3, as DNA: TGTGCCAGCAGCTTAGGTGCAGGTACATCCACAGGAGGCTCACCCCTCCACTTT. The chain employs TRBV7-6 and TRBJ1-6; possibly TRBD1 for D (5 bases). There are 18 residues in the CDR3. V was pared by 1 base and J by 10 bases, with 23 bases between. The V gene's germline CDR1 is SGHVS and CDR2 FNYEAQ.

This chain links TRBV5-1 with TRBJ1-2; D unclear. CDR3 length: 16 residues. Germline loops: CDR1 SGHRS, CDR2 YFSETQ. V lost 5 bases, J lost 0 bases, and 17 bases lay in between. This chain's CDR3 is CASSPESGRANYGYTF. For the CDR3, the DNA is TGCGCCAGCAGTCCCGAATCCGGCCGGGCTAACTATGGCTACACCTTC.

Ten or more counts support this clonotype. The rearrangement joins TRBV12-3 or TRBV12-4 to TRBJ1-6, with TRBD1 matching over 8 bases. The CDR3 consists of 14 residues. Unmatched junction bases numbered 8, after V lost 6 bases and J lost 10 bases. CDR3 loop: CASRKTGTGSPLHF. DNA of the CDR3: TGTGCCAGCAGAAAGACAGGGACAGGATCACCCCTCCACTTT.